This paragraph covers one TCR beta chain sequence. Sequencing used immunoSEQ multiplex PCR; TCRdb keeps in-frame clones, though not all of them. The repertoire holds under 300,000 clones, with approximately 90% as singletons. The data belong to a study of blood T cell repertoires in COVID-19. Germline V lookup: CDR1 LGHNT, CDR2 FRNRAP. V was clipped by 4 bases and J by 3 bases, with 19 bases between them. The CDR3 runs 16 residues. The sequence derives from a woman aged 18-35 years who had recovered from COVID-19. The sequencing sample was made of PBMCs or T cells enriched from blood (not recorded which). The chain is built from TRBV12-5 and TRBJ2-7, with a weak D call TRBD1 (7 bases). CDR3 coding DNA: TGTGCTAGTGGTTCCCAGCTAAACAGGGGAGGCTACGAGCAGTACTTC. Its protein is CASGSQLNRGGYEQYF.